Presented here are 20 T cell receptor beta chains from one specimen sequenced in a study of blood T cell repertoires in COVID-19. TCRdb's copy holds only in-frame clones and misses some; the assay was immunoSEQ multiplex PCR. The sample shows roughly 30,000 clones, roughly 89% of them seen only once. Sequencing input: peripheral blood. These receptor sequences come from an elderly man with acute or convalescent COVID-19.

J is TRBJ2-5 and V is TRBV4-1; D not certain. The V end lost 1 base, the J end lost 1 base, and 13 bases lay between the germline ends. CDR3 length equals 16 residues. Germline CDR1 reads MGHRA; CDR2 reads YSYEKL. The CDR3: CASSQVGRGAQETQYF. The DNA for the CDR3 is TGCGCCAGCAGCCAAGTTGGTAGAGGAGCCCAAGAGACCCAGTACTTC.

The CDR3 protein is CASSITGDSSYEQYF. CDR3 coding DNA: TGTGCCAGTAGTATCACAGGTGACAGCTCCTACGAGCAGTACTTC. The rearrangement links TRBV19 to TRBJ2-7; D possibly corresponds to TRBD1 (5 bases). V lost 3 bases and J lost 0, with 12 bases in between. The CDR3 contains 15 residues. Germline-derived CDR1 and CDR2 are LNHDA and SQIVND (reference sequence).

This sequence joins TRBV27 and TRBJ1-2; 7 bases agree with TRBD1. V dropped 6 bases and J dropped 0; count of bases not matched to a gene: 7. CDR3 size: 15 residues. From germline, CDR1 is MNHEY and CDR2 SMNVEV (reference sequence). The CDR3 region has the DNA TGTGCCAGCAGCGGGACAGCTACCTCTAACTATGGCTACACCTTC. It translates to CASSGTATSNYGYTF.

The CDR3 sequence: CASSGETGLSFF. The CDR3 DNA sequence: TGTGCCAGCAGTGGAGAGACAGGGCTGTCTTTCTTT. The gene calls are TRBV25-1 and TRBJ1-1, with 7 bases that match TRBD1. From germline, CDR1 is MGHDK and CDR2 SYGVNS. The CDR3 length is 12 residues. V gave up 4 bases and J gave up 12 bases; unmatched junction bases: 8.

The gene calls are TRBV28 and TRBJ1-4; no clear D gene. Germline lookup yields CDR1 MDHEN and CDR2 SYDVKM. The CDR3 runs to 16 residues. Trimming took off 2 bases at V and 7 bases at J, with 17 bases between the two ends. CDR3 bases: TGTGCCAGCAGTTTAAACCCCGTCCCGCTAGGTGAAAAACTGTTTTTT. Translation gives CASSLNPVPLGEKLFF. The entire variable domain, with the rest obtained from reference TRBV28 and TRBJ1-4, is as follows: DVKVTQSSRYLVKRTGEKVFLECVQDMDHENMFWYRQDPGLGLRLIYFSYDVKMKEKGDIPEGYSVSREKKERFSLILESASTNQTSMYLCASSLNPVPLGEKLFFGSGTQLSVL.

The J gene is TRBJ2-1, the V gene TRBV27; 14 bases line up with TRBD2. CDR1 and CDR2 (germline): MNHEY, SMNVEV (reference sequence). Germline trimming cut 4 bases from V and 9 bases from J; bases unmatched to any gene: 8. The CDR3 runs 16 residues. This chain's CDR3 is CASSSPGTSGSIEQFF. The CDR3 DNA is TGTGCCAGCAGTTCCCCGGGGACTAGCGGGAGTATTGAGCAGTTCTTC.

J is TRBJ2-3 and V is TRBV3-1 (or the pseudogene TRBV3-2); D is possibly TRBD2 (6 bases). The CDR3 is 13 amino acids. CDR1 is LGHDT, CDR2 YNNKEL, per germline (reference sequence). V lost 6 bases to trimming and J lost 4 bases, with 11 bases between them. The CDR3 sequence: CASSPSDADTQYF. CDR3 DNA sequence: TGTGCCAGCAGTCCTAGCGACGCAGATACGCAGTATTTT.

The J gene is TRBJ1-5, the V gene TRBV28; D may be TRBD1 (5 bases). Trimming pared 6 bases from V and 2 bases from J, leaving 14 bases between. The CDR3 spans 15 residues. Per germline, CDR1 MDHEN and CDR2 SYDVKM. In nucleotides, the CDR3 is TGTGCCAGCAGGAGGGCGGGGGGAGGCAATCAGCCCCAGCATTTT. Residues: CASRRAGGGNQPQHF.

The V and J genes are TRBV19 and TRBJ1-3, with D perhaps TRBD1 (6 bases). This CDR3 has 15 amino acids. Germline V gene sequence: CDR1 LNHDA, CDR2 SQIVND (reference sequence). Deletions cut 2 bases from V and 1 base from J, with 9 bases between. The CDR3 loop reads CASSIYRESGNTIYF. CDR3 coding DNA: TGTGCCAGTAGTATATACAGGGAATCTGGAAACACCATATATTTT.

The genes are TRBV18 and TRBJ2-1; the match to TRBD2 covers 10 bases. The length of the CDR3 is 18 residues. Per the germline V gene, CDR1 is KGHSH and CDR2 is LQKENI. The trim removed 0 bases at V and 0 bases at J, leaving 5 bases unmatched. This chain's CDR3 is CASSPPTSSGSSYNEQFF. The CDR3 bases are TGTGCCAGCTCACCACCAACCTCTAGCGGGAGCTCCTACAATGAGCAGTTCTTC.

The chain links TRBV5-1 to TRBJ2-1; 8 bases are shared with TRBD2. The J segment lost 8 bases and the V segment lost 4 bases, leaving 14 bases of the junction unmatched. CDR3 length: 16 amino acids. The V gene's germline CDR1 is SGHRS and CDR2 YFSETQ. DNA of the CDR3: TGCGCCAGCAGCCCCTTTGGTAGCGGGGATGCGGATGAGCAGTTCTTC. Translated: CASSPFGSGDADEQFF.

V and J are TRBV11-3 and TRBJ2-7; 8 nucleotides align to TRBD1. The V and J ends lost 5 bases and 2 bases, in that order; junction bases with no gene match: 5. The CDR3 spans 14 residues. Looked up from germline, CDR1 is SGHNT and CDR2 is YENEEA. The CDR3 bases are TGTGCCAGCAGCACAGACAGGGGCGCCTACGAGCAGTACTTC. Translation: CASSTDRGAYEQYF.

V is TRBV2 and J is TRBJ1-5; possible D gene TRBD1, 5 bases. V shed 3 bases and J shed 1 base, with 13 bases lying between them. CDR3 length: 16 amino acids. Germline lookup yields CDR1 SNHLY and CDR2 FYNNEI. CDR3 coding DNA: TGTGCCAGCAGTGAGCGGGGGGGGGAGAGCAATCAGCCCCAGCATTTT. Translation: CASSERGGESNQPQHF.

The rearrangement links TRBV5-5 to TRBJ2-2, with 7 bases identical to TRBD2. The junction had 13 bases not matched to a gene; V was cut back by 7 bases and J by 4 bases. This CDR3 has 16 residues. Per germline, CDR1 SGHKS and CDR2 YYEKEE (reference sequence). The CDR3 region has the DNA TGTGCCAGCGCCGCACTCGCACTAGCGACCACCGGGGAGCTGTTTTTT. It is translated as CASAALALATTGELFF.

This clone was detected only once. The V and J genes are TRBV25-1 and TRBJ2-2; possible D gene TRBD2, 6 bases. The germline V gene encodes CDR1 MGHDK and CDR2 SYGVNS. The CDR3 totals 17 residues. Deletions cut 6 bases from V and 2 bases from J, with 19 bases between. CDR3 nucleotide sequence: TGTGCCAGCAGACCGAGCAACGGGAGCACAAACACCGGGGAGCTGTTTTTT. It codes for CASRPSNGSTNTGELFF.

The CDR3 DNA is TGTGCCAGCAGCCGGGACACCCAGGGTGAAGCTTTCTTT. Protein product: CASSRDTQGEAFF. This sequence joins TRBV28 and TRBJ1-1; perhaps TRBD1 as D (6 bases). CDR1 is MDHEN, CDR2 SYDVKM, per germline. The CDR3 covers 13 residues. V was pared by 6 bases and J by 7 bases, with 15 bases between.

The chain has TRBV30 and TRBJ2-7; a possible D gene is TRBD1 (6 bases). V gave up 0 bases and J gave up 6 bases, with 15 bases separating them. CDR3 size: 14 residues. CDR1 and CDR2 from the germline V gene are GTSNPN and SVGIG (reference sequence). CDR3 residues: CAWSVGQGSSEQYF. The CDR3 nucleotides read TGTGCCTGGAGTGTCGGCCAGGGGAGCAGCGAGCAGTACTTC.

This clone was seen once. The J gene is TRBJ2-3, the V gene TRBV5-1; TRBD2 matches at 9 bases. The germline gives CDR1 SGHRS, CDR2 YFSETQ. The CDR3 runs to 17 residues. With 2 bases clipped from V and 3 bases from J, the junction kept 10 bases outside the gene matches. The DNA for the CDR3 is TGCGCCAGCAGCTTTAGCGGGAGTGGGGTTTTGACAGATACGCAGTATTTT. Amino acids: CASSFSGSGVLTDTQYF.

CDR3 bases: TGTGCCAGCAGTTGGGGCAGGGTGAACACTGAAGCTTTCTTT. It is translated as CASSWGRVNTEAFF. This chain links TRBV25-1 with TRBJ1-1; tentative D call: TRBD1 (5 bases). V was pared by 5 bases and J by 0 bases, with 10 bases between. Germline V CDR1 and CDR2: MGHDK, SYGVNS. The CDR3 loop spans 14 amino acids.

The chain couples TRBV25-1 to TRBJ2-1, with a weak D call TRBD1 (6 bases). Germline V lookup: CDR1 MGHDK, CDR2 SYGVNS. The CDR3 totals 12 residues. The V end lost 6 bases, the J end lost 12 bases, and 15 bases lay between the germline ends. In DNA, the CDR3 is TGTGCCAGCAGCTCGCACGGACAGCGGCAGTTCTTC. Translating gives CASSSHGQRQFF.